Listed below are T cell receptor beta chains from one sample, sequenced in a study of CD8+CD57+ T cells in acquired aplastic anemia. TCRdb processed the reads anew with MiXCR; each CDR3 protein has one entry. The data show about 190,000 distinct CDR3 sequences, approximately 50% seen once. Sequences were obtained from sorted CD4+, CD8+, or CD8+CD57+ T cells (not recorded which) from PBMCs. The receptors stem from a human donor with aplastic anemia. CDR3s include the opening cysteine and the closing phenylalanine or tryptophan. D genes are given only for firm matches. Only some rows state a clone size, as once, few, many or a class for expanded clones.

v_call	j_call	clone_size	d_call	cdr3_length	cdr3_nt	cdr3_aa
TRBV15	TRBJ2-2	NA	NA	17	TGTGCCACCAGCAGACCCCCGGTACGGTCGAACACCGGGGAGCTGTTTTTT	CATSRPPVRSNTGELFF
TRBV24-1	TRBJ1-1	NA	NA	13	TGTGCCACCAGAAACACAGCTTACACTGAAGCTTTCTTT	CATRNTAYTEAFF
TRBV19	TRBJ1-1	NA	NA	15	TGTGCCAGTAGTATGGGACCCGAAGGGGGCACTGAAGCTTTCTTT	CASSMGPEGGTEAFF
TRBV6-4	TRBJ2-1	many	NA	9	TGTGCCAGCAGTGAGGAGGTCAGCTTC	CASSEEVSF
TRBV30	TRBJ1-3	NA	NA	11	TGTGCCTGGAAGACTGGAAACACCATATATTTT	CAWKTGNTIYF
TRBV10-3	TRBJ1-4	NA	NA	13	TGTGCCATCAGTAGGGCGGGGGATGAAAAACTGTTTTTT	CAISRAGDEKLFF
TRBV7-9	TRBJ2-5	NA	TRBD2	16	TGTGCCAGCAGCCTCGCCTTGGTAGCGGGGCCAGAGACCCAGTACTTC	CASSLALVAGPETQYF
TRBV10-1	TRBJ1-6	NA	NA	15	TGCGCCAGCAGTGGGGGGCAGGGACGTAATTCACCCCTCCACTTT	CASSGGQGRNSPLHF
TRBV7-2	TRBJ1-1	many	TRBD1	12	TGTGCCAGCAGCTCGACAGGGTTAGCAGCTTTCTTT	CASSSTGLAAFF
TRBV6-1	TRBJ2-7	NA	NA	17	TGTGCCAGCAGTCATTGGCCCGTGTGGGGGAACTCCTACGAGCAGTACTTC	CASSHWPVWGNSYEQYF
TRBV29-1	TRBJ2-1	NA	NA	11	TGCAGCGTTGATGGGAGCAATGAGCAGTTCTTC	CSVDGSNEQFF
TRBV6-5	TRBJ1-1	many	NA	13	TGTGCCAGCAGTCGCGAGGGCTATACTGAAGCTTTCTTT	CASSREGYTEAFF
TRBV7-2	TRBJ1-2	many	NA	13	TGTGCCAGCAGCTTATCCAAAGGGTATGGCTACACCTTC	CASSLSKGYGYTF
TRBV7-8	TRBJ2-7	NA	TRBD2	15	TGTGCCAGCAGCTTAGGGACTAGCGGGAGCAACGAGCAGTACTTC	CASSLGTSGSNEQYF
TRBV29-1	TRBJ2-7	NA	TRBD2	14	TGCAGCGTTGAAGATCAGCAGGGAGGGTACGAGCAGTACTTC	CSVEDQQGGYEQYF
TRBV9	TRBJ2-1	NA	NA	12	TGTGCCAGCAGCGTGCAGAACAATGAGCAGTTCTTC	CASSVQNNEQFF
TRBV20-1	TRBJ2-1	NA	NA	15	TGCAGTGCTAGAGTAGTGGAGTACTCCTACAATGAGCAGTTCTTC	CSARVVEYSYNEQFF
TRBV10-3	TRBJ2-7	NA	TRBD1	15	TGTGCCATCCAAAACCGGGACAGGGGGCTGCGTGAGCAGTACTTC	CAIQNRDRGLREQYF
TRBV7-6	TRBJ1-2	many	NA	12	TGTGCCAGTCGCTCCTTAAAGTCTGGCTACACCTTC	CASRSLKSGYTF
TRBV6-1	TRBJ2-7	many	TRBD2	12	TGTGCCAGCGGGGAGGGTCGCTACGAGCAGTACTTC	CASGEGRYEQYF
TRBV9	TRBJ2-2	NA	TRBD1	15	TGTGCCAGCAGCGTCGGGACAGGTAACACCGGGGAGCTGTTTTTT	CASSVGTGNTGELFF
TRBV2	TRBJ2-4	once	NA	13	TGTGCCAGCTATCCCGGTACGGAAAACATTCAGTACTTC	CASYPGTENIQYF
TRBV5-1	TRBJ2-3	many	NA	14	TGCGCCAGCAGCTGGGGGGAGAAAACAGATACGCAGTATTTT	CASSWGEKTDTQYF
TRBV4-1	TRBJ1-3	NA	NA	16	TGCGCCAGCAGCCCAAACCGGCCAGTCCGGGGAAACACCATATATTTT	CASSPNRPVRGNTIYF
TRBV2	TRBJ2-3	many	TRBD1	14	TGTGCCGGAAAACGGGACAGTAGCACAGATACGCAGTATTTT	CAGKRDSSTDTQYF
TRBV20-1	TRBJ1-4	NA	NA	14	TGCAGTGCTAGAGCCTATCAGGGTAGCGAAAAACTGTTTTTT	CSARAYQGSEKLFF
TRBV7-8	TRBJ1-1	NA	NA	15	TGTGCCAGCAGCCCACCCGGGACCTCCAACACTGAAGCTTTCTTT	CASSPPGTSNTEAFF
TRBV5-4	TRBJ2-3	many	TRBD2	15	TGTGCCAGCAGCTATGGACTAGCGGTTACTGATACGCAGTATTTT	CASSYGLAVTDTQYF
TRBV7-2	TRBJ2-5	NA	NA	13	TGTGCCAGCAGACCCGGGAACCAAGAGACCCAGTACTTC	CASRPGNQETQYF
TRBV7-6	TRBJ2-3	NA	NA	14	TGTGCCAGCTCAAACATCGTTCCAACCTATGAGCAGTGTTTT	CASSNIVPTYEQCF
TRBV19	TRBJ2-3	many	TRBD1	16	TGTGCCAGTAGTATAGGTGGACAGGGGGCGCTTAATACGCAGTATTTT	CASSIGGQGALNTQYF
TRBV27	TRBJ1-2	few	TRBD1	13	TGTGCCAGCAGTGAGGACAGGGGCCGTGGCTACACCTTC	CASSEDRGRGYTF
TRBV25-1	TRBJ2-5	NA	NA	13	TGTGCCAGCAGTGGCCAGGGGAGGGAGACCCAGTACTTC	CASSGQGRETQYF
TRBV6-1	TRBJ1-2	few	NA	15	TGTGCCAGCAGTGAGTCCGGGCCCTACCCTGTCGGCTACACCTTC	CASSESGPYPVGYTF
TRBV7-2	TRBJ1-2	many	TRBD1	14	TGTGCCAGCAGCTTCGACAGGGTTCCTCGTGGCTACACCTTC	CASSFDRVPRGYTF
TRBV5-1	TRBJ2-5	many	TRBD2	16	TGCGCCAGCAGCTTGGGACTAGCGGAACCGGGGGAGACCCAGTACTTC	CASSLGLAEPGETQYF
TRBV7-2	TRBJ2-7	NA	NA	13	TGTGCCAGCAGGAGGTGGGACTCCTACGAGCAGTACTTC	CASRRWDSYEQYF
TRBV10-3	TRBJ1-2	few	NA	14	TGTGCCATCACGCAGGGATCAAGTGACTATGGCTACACCTTC	CAITQGSSDYGYTF
TRBV20-1	TRBJ2-3	NA	TRBD2	14	TGCAGTGCTCGTAGCGGGAGGGAGACAGATACGCAGTATTTT	CSARSGRETDTQYF
TRBV10-3	TRBJ1-5	NA	NA	13	TGTGCCATCAGTGAGAGACGGGATCAGCCCCAGCATTTT	CAISERRDQPQHF
TRBV12-3/TRBV12-4	TRBJ1-4	NA	TRBD1	14	TGTGCCAGCAGTCCAGGGACAGGGAATGAAAAACTGTTTTTT	CASSPGTGNEKLFF
TRBV5-1	TRBJ2-1	NA	NA	13	TGCGCCAGCAGCCAACCTCCCGACAATGAGCAGTTCTTC	CASSQPPDNEQFF
TRBV15	TRBJ1-5	NA	NA	14	TGTGCCACCAGCAGAGATAATTCTTATCAGCCCCAGCATTTT	CATSRDNSYQPQHF
TRBV12-3/TRBV12-4	TRBJ2-7	many	TRBD2	18	TGTGCCAGCAGTCCTAAGGGACTAGCGGGGGGGTACTCCTACGAGCAGTACTTC	CASSPKGLAGGYSYEQYF
TRBV29-1	TRBJ1-2	many	NA	12	TGCAGCGTTGAATGGACATTCACTGGCTACACCTTC	CSVEWTFTGYTF
TRBV19	TRBJ2-7	NA	NA	13	TGTGCCAGTAGTATGGGTAGGGAGAACGAGCAGTACTTC	CASSMGRENEQYF
TRBV29-1	TRBJ2-2	many	NA	10	TGCAGCGTTTTGACCGGGGAGCTGTTTTTT	CSVLTGELFF
TRBV25-1	TRBJ2-7	many	TRBD2	14	TGTGCCAGCAGTGCTAGCGGGATCTTCTCCGAGCAGTACTTC	CASSASGIFSEQYF
TRBV29-1	TRBJ1-2	few	NA	12	TGCAGCGTCGTCGGACGGAACTATGGCTACACCTTC	CSVVGRNYGYTF
TRBV20-1	TRBJ2-7	NA	TRBD2	16	TGCAGTGCTAGAGACCCCCCCACTAGCGGGGGATACGAGCAGTACTTC	CSARDPPTSGGYEQYF
TRBV2	TRBJ1-5	few	NA	12	TGTGCCAGCAGGGGATACAATCAGCCCCAGCATTTT	CASRGYNQPQHF
TRBV24-1	TRBJ2-3	many	NA	18	TGTGCCACCAGTGACCTCCGACAAGGGTCCGCAGACACAGATACGCAGTATTTT	CATSDLRQGSADTDTQYF
TRBV5-1	TRBJ2-7	many	NA	14	TGCGCCAGCAGCAATGGGACGGCTTCCTACGAGCAGTACTTC	CASSNGTASYEQYF